The sequence of this T cell receptor beta chain was determined in a study of T cells after yellow fever vaccination. Across the study: For low cell numbers, libraries were made with SMART-Seq v4 Ultra Low Input.

Researchers made TCR cDNA using 5'RACE template switching, and this step added a universal primer site and UMIs. TCRdb processed the 5' RACE reads anew with MiXCR; each CDR3 protein has one entry. Found here are some 500,000 distinct CDR3 sequences, less than 15% of them singletons; the top ten hold more than 12%. Study results and limitations: FACS-sorted repertoires could contain abundant clonotypes contaminating from the bulk population. A small proportion of clonotypes was detected in both the CD4 and CD8 compartments.

V shed 1 base, J shed 2 bases, and the junction held 12 bases outside the gene matches. Germline CDR1 SGHRS, CDR2 YFSETQ. The CDR3 spans 18 residues. This clonotype was seen ten or more times. Its antigen is unknown. The sequence was collected from a man under 40 who received the YFV17D yellow fever vaccine. The rearrangement uses TRBV5-1 and TRBJ2-1; 7 bases map to TRBD2. The sample in question was PBMCs, obtained on the day of the yellow fever booster vaccination. CDR3 sequence (DNA): TGCGCCAGCAGCTTGATTCTCTCTCTAGCGGACACCTACAATGAGCAGTTCTTC. Translation gives CASSLILSLADTYNEQFF.